The clone carrying this TCR beta chain came up once. Its specificity is not known. V dropped 1 base and J dropped 4; count of bases not matched to a gene: 3. The germline gives CDR1 LGHNA, CDR2 YSLEER. CDR3 length equals 14 residues. The entry originates in a study of shared clonotypes between healthy human individuals. The protocol was immunoSEQ multiplex PCR, while the TCRdb copy is restricted to in-frame clones and leaves out a portion. This repertoire shows about 2.4 million clones, over 85% found once; its top ten account for approximately 0.36%. Points from the study as a whole: With a few donors compared, 5% to 5.5% of naive CD4 clonotypes were shared. Naive subsets, compared against memory subsets, generally had larger estimated richness values.

The specimen was naive CD4+ T cells from PBMCs. The subset: CD45RA+ positively selected. The clonotype comes from a man in his late teens or twenties in good health. Some clones in this sample may be carry-over from other donors' samples. The chain carries TRBV4-3 and TRBJ2-7; 8 positions match TRBD2. CDR3 nucleotides: TGCGCCAGCAGCCAAGGGACTAGCCGATACGAGCAGTACTTC. It encodes CASSQGTSRYEQYF.